This T cell receptor beta chain is from a study of a mutant IDH1 vaccine in newly diagnosed glioma. Looking at the study overall: The first vaccination came 4-6 weeks after radiotherapy alone, or with temozolomide cycles. Treated patients comprised around 60% males and about 40% females, mean age about 43 years. Beforehand, treatment had been radiotherapy, temozolomide, or both; the majority received both. General observations from the study: Immune responses induced by vaccination arose in 93.3% of the patients.

Points on this clone: Its antigen is not known.

The time point denotes: week 11, during vaccination. With topical imiquimod, each dose of the vaccine consisted of 300 ug of mutant IDH1 20-mer peptide. In germline, CDR1 is SGHTS, CDR2 YDEGEE. This CDR3 is 16 amino acids long. V gave up 1 base and J gave up 6 bases; unmatched junction bases: 8. Using immunoSEQ multiplex PCR, the repertoire was profiled, and TCRdb retains in-frame clones only, with some absent. This table holds 20,000 to 25,000 clones, roughly nine tenths found once. The sample in question was PBMCs, obtained from a glioma patient whose treatment included an IDH1 peptide vaccine. The J gene is TRBJ1-5, the V gene TRBV5-8; 9 bases line up with TRBD1. The clonotype was recovered from a woman aged 40 to 55 with glioma. CDR3 sequence reads: CASSLLGQGPGQPQHF. CDR3 in DNA: TGTGCCAGCAGCTTGCTGGGACAGGGACCAGGTCAGCCCCAGCATTTT.